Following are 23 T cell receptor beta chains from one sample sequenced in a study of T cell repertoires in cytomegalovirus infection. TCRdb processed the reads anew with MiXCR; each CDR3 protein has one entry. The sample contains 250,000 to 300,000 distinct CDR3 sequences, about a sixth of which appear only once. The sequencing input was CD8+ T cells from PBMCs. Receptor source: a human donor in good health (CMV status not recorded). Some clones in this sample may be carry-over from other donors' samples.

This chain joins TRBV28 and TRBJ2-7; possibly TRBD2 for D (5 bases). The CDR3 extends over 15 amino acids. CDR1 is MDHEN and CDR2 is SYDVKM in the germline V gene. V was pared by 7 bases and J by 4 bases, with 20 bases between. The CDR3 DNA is TGTGCCAGCACCGACCAGGAACCCGGGGAATACGAGCAGTACTTC. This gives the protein CASTDQEPGEYEQYF.

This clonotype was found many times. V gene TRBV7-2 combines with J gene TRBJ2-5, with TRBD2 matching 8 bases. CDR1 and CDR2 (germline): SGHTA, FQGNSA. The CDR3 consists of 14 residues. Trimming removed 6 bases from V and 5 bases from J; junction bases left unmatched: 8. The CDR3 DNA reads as TGTGCCAGCAGACGGGGGGGAGGTGGGGAGACCCAGTACTTC. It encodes CASRRGGGGETQYF.

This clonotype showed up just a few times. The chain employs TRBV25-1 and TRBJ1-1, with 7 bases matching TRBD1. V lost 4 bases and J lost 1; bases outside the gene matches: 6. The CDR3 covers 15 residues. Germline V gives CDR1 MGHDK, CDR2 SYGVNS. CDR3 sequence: CASSGTGTENTEAFF. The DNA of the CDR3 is TGTGCCAGCAGTGGAACCGGGACAGAGAACACTGAAGCTTTCTTT.

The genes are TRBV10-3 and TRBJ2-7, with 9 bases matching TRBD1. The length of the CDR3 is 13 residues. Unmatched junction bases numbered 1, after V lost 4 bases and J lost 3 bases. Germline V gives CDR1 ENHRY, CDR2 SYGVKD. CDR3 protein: CAISVGQGYEQYF. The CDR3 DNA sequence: TGTGCCATCAGTGTGGGACAGGGCTACGAGCAGTACTTC.

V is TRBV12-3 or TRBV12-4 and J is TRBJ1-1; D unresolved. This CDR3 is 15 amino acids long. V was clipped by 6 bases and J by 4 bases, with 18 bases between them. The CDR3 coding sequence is TGTGCCAGCAGGTTCGGGGATCCGGTGGGCACTGAAGCTTTCTTT. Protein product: CASRFGDPVGTEAFF.

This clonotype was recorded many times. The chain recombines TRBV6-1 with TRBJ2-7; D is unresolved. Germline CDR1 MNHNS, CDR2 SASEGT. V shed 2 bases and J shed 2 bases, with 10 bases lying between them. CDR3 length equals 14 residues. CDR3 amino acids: CASSESGDPYEQYF. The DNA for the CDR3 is TGTGCCAGCAGTGAATCAGGTGACCCCTACGAGCAGTACTTC.

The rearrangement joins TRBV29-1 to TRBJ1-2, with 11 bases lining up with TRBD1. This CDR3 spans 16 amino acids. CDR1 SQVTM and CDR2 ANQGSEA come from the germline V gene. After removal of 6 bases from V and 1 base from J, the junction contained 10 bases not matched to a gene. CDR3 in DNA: TGCAGCGTCGGCCCGGGACAGGGGGTAAATAACTATGGCTACACCTTC. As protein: CSVGPGQGVNNYGYTF.

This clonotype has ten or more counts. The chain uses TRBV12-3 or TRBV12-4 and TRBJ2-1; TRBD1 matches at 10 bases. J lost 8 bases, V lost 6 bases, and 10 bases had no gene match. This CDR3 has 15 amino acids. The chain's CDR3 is CASSFGTGDVDEQFF. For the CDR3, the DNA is TGTGCCAGCAGCTTCGGGACAGGGGATGTCGATGAGCAGTTCTTC.

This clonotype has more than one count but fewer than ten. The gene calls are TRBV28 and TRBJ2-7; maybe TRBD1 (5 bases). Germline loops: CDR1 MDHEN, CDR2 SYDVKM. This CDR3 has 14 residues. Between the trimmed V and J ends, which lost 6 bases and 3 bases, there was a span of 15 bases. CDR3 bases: TGTGCCAGCAGGATAACAGGAAACCTCTACGAGCAGTACTTC. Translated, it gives CASRITGNLYEQYF.

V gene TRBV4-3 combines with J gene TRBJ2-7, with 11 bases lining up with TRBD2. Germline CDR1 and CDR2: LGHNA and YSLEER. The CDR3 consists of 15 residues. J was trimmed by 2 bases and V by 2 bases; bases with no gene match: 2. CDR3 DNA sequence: TGCGCCAGCAGCCAATTTAGCGGGGGGGCCTACGAGCAGTACTTC. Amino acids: CASSQFSGGAYEQYF.

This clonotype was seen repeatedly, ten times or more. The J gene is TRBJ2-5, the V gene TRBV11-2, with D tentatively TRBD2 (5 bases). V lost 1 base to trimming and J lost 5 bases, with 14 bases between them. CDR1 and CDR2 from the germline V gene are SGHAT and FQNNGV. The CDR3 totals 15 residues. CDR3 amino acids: CASSLGESSFETQYF. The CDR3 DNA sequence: TGTGCCAGCAGCTTAGGGGAGAGCTCGTTTGAGACCCAGTACTTC. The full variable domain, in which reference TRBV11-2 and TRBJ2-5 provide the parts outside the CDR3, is EAGVAQSPRYKIIEKRQSVAFWCNPISGHATLYWYQQILGQGPKLLIQFQNNGVVDDSQLPKDRFSAERLKGVDSTLKIQPAKLEDSAVYLCASSLGESSFETQYFGPGTRLLVL.

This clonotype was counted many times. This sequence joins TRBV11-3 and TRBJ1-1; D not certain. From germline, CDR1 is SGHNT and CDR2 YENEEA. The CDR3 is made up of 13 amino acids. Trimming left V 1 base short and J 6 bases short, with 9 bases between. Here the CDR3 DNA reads TGTGCCAGCAGCTTAGCCACCGGGGCTGAAGCTTTCTTT. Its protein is CASSLATGAEAFF.

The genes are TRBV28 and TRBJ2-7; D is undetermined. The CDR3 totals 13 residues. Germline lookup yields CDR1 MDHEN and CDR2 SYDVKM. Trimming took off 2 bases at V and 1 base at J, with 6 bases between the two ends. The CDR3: CASSLGWSYEQYF. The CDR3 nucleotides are TGTGCCAGCAGTTTAGGGTGGTCCTACGAGCAGTACTTC. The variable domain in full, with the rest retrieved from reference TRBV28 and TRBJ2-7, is DVKVTQSSRYLVKRTGEKVFLECVQDMDHENMFWYRQDPGLGLRLIYFSYDVKMKEKGDIPEGYSVSREKKERFSLILESASTNQTSMYLCASSLGWSYEQYFGPGTRLTVT.

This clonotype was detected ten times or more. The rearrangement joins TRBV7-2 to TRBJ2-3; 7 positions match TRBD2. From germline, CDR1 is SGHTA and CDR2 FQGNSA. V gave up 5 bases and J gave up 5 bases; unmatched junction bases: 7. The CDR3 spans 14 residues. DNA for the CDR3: TGTGCCAGCAGCCCCCGACTAGCCCAAGATACGCAGTATTTT. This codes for CASSPRLAQDTQYF. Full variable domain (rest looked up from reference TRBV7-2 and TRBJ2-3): GAGVSQSPSNKVTEKGKDVELRCDPISGHTALYWYRQSLGQGLEFLIYFQGNSAPDKSGLPSDRFSAERTGGSVSTLTIQRTQQEDSAVYLCASSPRLAQDTQYFGPGTRLTVL.

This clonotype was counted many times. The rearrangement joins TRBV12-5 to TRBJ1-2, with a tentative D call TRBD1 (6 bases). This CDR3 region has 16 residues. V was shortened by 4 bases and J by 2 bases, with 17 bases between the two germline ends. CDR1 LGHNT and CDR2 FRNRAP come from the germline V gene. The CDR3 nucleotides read TGTGCTAGTGGTTCGGCAGGGGACTACCGAAACTATGGCTACACCTTC. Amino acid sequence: CASGSAGDYRNYGYTF.

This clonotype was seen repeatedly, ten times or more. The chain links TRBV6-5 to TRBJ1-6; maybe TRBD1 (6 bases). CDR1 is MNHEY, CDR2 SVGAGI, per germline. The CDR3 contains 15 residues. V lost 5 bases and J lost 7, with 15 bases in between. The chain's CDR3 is CASSPGGGENSPLHF. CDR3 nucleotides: TGTGCCAGCAGTCCCGGAGGGGGTGAGAATTCACCCCTCCACTTT.

The CDR3 here is CASSTASGAEAFF. CDR3 DNA: TGTGCCAGTAGTACGGCTTCAGGGGCTGAAGCTTTCTTT. The gene calls are TRBV19 and TRBJ1-1; perhaps TRBD1 as D (6 bases). Germline values: CDR1 LNHDA, CDR2 SQIVND (reference sequence). CDR3 length: 13 amino acids. V was clipped by 4 bases and J by 6 bases, with 12 bases between them.

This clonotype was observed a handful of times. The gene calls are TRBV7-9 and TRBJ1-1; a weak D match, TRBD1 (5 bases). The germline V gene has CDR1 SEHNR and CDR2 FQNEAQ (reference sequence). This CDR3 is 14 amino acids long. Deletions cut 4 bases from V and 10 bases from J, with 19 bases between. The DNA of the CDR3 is TGTGCCAGCAGCTCCTACCGGGGGGGGGTACGAGCTTTCTTT. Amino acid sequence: CASSSYRGGVRAFF.

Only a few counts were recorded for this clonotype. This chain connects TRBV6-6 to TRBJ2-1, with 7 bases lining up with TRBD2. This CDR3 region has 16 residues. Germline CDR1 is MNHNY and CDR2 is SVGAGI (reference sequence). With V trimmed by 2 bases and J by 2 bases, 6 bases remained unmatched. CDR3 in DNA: TGTGCCAGCAGTTACCCCACTAGCGTTACCTACAATGAGCAGTTCTTC. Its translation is CASSYPTSVTYNEQFF.

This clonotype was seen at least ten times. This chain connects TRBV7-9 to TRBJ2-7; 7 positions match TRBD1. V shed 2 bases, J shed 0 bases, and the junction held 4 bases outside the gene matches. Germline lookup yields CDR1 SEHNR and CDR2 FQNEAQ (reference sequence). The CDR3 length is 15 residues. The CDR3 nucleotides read TGTGCCAGCAGCTTAACGGGGACAGCCTCCTACGAGCAGTACTTC. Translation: CASSLTGTASYEQYF.

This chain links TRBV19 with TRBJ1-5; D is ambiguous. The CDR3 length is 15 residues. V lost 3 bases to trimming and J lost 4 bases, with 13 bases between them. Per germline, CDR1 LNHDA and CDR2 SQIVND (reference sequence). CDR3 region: CASSMVARENQPQHF. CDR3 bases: TGTGCCAGTAGTATGGTGGCAAGGGAGAATCAGCCCCAGCATTTT.

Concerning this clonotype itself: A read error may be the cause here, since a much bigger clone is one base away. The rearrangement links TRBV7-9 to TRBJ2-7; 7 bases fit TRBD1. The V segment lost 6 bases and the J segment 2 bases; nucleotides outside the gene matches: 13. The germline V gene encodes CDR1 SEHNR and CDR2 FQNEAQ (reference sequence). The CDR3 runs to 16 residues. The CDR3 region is CASSLRRGHGTYEQYF. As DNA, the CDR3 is TGTGCCAGCAGTCTCCGAAGGGGGCACGGCACCTACGAGCAGTACTTC.

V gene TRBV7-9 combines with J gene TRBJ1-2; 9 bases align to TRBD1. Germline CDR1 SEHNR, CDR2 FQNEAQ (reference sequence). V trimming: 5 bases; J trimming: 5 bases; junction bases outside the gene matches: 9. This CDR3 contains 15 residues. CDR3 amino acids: CASSPPGQGLYGYTF. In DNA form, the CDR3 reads TGTGCCAGCAGCCCTCCGGGACAGGGATTGTATGGCTACACCTTC.